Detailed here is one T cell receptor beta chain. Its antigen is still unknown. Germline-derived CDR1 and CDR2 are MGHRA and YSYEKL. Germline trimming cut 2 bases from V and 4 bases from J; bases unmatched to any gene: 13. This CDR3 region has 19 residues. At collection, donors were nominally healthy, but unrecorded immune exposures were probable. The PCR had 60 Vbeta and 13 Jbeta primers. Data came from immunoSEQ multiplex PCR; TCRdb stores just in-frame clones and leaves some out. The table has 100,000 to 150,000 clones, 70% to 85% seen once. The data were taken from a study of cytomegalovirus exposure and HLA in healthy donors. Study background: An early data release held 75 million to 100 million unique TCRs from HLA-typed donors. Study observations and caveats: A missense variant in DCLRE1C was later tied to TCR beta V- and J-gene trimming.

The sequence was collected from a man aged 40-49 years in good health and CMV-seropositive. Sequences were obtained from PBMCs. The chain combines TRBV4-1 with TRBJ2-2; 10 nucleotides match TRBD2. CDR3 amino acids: CASSQTSGTLRGVTGELFF. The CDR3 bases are TGCGCCAGCAGCCAAACTAGCGGGACACTCAGGGGGGTCACCGGGGAGCTGTTTTTT.